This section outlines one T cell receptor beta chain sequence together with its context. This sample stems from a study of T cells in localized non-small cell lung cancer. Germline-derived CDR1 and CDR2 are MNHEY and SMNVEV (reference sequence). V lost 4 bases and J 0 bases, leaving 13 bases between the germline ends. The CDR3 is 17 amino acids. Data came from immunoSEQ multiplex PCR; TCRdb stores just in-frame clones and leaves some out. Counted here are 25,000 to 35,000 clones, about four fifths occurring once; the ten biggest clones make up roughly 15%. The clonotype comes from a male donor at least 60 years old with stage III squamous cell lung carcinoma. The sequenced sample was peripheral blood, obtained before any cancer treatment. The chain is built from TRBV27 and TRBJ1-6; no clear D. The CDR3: CASSSRLAYSYNSPLHF. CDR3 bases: TGTGCCAGCAGTTCCCGTCTTGCGTACTCCTATAATTCACCCCTCCACTTT.